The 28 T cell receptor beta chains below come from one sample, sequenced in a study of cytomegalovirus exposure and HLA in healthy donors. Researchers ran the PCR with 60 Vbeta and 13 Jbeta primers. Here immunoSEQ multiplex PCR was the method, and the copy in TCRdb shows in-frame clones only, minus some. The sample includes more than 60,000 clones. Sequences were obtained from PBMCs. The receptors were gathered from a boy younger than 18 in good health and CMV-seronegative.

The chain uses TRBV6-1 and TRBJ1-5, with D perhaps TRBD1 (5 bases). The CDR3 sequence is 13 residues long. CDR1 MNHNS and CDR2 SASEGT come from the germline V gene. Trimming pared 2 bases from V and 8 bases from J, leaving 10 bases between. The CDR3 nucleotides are TGTGCCAGCAGTGAAAGGGGCAGAGAGCCCCAGCATTTT. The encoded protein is CASSERGREPQHF.

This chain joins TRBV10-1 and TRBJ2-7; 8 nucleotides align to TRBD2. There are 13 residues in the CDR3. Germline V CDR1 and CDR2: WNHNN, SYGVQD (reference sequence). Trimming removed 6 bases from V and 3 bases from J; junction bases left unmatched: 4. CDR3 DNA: TGCGCCAGCAGCCCCGGGACTAGCTACGAGCAGTACTTC. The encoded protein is CASSPGTSYEQYF.

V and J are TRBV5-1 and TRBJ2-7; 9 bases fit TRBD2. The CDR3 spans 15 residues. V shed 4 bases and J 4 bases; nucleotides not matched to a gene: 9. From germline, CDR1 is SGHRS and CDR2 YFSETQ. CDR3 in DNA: TGCGCCAGCAGCCTCGCACTAGCGGGTGGGTACGAGCAGTACTTC. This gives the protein CASSLALAGGYEQYF.

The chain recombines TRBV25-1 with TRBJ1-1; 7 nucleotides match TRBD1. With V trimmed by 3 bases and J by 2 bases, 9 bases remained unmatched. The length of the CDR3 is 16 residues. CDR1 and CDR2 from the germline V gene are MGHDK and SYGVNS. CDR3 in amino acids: CASSESRDSFNTEAFF. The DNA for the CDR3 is TGTGCCAGCAGTGAGTCCCGGGACAGTTTCAACACTGAAGCTTTCTTT.

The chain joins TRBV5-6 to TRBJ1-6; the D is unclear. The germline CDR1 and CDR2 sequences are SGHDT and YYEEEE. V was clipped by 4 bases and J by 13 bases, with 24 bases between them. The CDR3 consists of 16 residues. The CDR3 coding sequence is TGTGCCAGCAGCCCTAACGTTGAGCCACGCGGATGGCCCCTCCACTTT. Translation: CASSPNVEPRGWPLHF. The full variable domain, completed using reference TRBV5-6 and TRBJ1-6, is DAGVTQSPTHLIKTRGQQVTLRCSPKSGHDTVSWYQQALGQGPQFIFQYYEEEERQRGNFPDRFSGHQFPNYSSELNVNALLLGDSALYLCASSPNVEPRGWPLHFGNGTRLTVT.

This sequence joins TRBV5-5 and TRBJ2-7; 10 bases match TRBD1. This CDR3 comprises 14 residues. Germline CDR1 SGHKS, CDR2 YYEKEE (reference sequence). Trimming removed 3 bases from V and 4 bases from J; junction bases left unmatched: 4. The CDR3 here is CASSYDRGLYEQYF. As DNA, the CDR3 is TGTGCCAGCAGCTATGACAGGGGGCTATACGAGCAGTACTTC. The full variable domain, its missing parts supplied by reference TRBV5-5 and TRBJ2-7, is DAGVTQSPTHLIKTRGQQVTLRCSPISGHKSVSWYQQVLGQGPQFIFQYYEKEERGRGNFPDRFSARQFPNYSSELNVNALLLGDSALYLCASSYDRGLYEQYFGPGTRLTVT.

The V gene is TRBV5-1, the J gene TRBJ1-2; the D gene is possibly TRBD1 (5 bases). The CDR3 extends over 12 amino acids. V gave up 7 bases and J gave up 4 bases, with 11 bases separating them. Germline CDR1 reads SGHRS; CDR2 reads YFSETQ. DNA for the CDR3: TGCGCCAGCGCTAGGGACTTCTATGGCTACACCTTC. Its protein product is CASARDFYGYTF. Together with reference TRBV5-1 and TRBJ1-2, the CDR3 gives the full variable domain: KAGVTQTPRYLIKTRGQQVTLSCSPISGHRSVSWYQQTPGQGLQFLFEYFSETQRNKGNFPGRFSGRQFSNSRSEMNVSTLELGDSALYLCASARDFYGYTFGSGTRLTVV.

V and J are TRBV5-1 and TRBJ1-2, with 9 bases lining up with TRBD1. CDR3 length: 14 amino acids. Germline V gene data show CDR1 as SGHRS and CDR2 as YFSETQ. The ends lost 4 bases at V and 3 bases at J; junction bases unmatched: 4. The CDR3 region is CASSLRTGDYGYTF. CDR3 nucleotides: TGCGCCAGCAGCCTCCGGACAGGGGACTATGGCTACACCTTC.

The CDR3 bases are TGTGCCAGCAGCCTTACACAGGGGATTAACACTGAAGCTTTCTTT. Its protein product is CASSLTQGINTEAFF. The chain combines TRBV11-2 with TRBJ1-1; 7 bases are a match to TRBD1. The germline V gene encodes CDR1 SGHAT and CDR2 FQNNGV. CDR3 size: 15 residues. The V and J ends lost 5 bases and 2 bases, in that order; junction bases with no gene match: 8.

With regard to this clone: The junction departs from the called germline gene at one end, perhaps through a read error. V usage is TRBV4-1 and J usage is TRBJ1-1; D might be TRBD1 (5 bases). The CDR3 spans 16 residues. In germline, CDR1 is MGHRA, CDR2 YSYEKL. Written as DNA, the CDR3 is TGCGCCAGCAGCCAAGTTCACGGGACTGGGAACGCTGAAGCTTTCTTT. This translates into CASSQVHGTGNAEAFF.

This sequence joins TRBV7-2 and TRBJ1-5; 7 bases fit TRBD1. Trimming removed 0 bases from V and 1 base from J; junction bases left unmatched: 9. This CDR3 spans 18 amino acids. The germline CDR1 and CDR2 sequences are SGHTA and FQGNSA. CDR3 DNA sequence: TGTGCCAGCAGCTTAGCGGTTAGGGCAGGGGGGAGCAATCAGCCCCAGCATTTT. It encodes CASSLAVRAGGSNQPQHF.

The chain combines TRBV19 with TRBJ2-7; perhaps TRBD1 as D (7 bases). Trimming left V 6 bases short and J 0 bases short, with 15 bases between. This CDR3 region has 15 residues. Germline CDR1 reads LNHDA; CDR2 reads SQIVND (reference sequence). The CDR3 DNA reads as TGTGCCAGTAGAGCCGCGGGACAGAGCTCCTACGAGCAGTACTTC. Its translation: CASRAAGQSSYEQYF. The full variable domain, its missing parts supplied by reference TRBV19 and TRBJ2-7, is DGGITQSPKYLFRKEGQNVTLSCEQNLNHDAMYWYRQDPGQGLRLIYYSQIVNDFQKGDIAEGYSVSREKKESFPLTVTSAQKNPTAFYLCASRAAGQSSYEQYFGPGTRLTVT.

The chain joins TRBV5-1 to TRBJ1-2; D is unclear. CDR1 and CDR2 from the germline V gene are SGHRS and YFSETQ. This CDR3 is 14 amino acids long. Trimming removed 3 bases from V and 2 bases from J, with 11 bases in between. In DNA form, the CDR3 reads TGCGCCAGCAGCTCATCCGGAGAGAACTATGGCTACACCTTC. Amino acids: CASSSSGENYGYTF.

The CDR3 nucleotides are TGTGCCAGCAGCTTGCGGGGAACCCAAGAGACCCAGTACTTC. Encoded protein: CASSLRGTQETQYF. The genes are TRBV5-4 and TRBJ2-5; D may be TRBD2 (5 bases). Per germline, CDR1 SGHNT and CDR2 YYREEE (reference sequence). The CDR3 contains 14 residues. Trimming removed 1 base at V and 1 base at J, with 8 bases between. The full variable domain, completed using reference TRBV5-4 and TRBJ2-5, is ETGVTQSPTHLIKTRGQQVTLRCSSQSGHNTVSWYQQALGQGPQFIFQYYREEENGRGNFPPRFSGLQFPNYSSELNVNALELDDSALYLCASSLRGTQETQYFGPGTRLLVL.

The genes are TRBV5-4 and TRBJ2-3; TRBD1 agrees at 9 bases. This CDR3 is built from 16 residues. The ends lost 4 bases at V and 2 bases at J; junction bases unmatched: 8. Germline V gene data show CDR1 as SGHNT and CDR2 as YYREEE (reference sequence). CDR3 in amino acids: CASSDPTGGNTDTQYF. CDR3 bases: TGTGCCAGCAGCGATCCCACAGGGGGCAACACAGATACGCAGTATTTT.

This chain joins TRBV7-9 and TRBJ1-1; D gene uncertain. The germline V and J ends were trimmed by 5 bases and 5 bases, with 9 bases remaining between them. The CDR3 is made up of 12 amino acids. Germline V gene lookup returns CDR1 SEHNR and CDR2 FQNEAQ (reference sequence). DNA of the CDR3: TGTGCCAGCAGCCTAAGGCGGACTGAAGCTTTCTTT. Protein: CASSLRRTEAFF.

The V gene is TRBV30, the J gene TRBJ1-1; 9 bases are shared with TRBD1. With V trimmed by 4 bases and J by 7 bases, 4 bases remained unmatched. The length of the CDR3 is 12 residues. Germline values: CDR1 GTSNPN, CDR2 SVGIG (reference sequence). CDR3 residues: CAWKTGGVEAFF. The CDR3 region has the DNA TGTGCCTGGAAGACAGGGGGGGTTGAAGCTTTCTTT.

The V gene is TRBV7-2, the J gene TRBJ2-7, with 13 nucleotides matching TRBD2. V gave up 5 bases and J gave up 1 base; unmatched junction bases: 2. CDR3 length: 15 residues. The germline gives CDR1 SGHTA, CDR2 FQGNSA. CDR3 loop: CASSPGLAGSYEQYF. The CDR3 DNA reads TGTGCCAGCAGCCCGGGACTAGCGGGGTCCTACGAGCAGTACTTC.

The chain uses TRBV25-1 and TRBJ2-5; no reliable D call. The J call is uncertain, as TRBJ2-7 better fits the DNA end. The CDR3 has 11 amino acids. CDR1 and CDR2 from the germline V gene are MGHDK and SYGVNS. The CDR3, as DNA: TGTGCCAGCAGTGTCAATTACGAGCAGTACTTC. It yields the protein CASSVNYEQYF.

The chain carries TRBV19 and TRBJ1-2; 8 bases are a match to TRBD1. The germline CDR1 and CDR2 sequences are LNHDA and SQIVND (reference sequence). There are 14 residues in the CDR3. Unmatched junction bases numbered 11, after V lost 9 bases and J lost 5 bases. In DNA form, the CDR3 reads TGTGCCAGCCTTGACAGGGGTCCACCTTATGGCTACACCTTC. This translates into CASLDRGPPYGYTF.

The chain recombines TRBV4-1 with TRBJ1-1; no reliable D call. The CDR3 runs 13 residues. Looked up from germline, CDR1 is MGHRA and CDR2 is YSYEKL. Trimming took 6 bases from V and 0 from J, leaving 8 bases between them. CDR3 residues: CASRNQVNTEAFF. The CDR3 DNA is TGCGCCAGCAGGAACCAGGTGAACACTGAAGCTTTCTTT.

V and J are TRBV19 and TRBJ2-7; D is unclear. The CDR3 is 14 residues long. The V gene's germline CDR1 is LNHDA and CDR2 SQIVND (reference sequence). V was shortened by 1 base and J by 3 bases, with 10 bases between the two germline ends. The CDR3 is CASSIGTDDYEQYF. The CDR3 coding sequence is TGTGCCAGTAGTATAGGCACTGATGACTACGAGCAGTACTTC.

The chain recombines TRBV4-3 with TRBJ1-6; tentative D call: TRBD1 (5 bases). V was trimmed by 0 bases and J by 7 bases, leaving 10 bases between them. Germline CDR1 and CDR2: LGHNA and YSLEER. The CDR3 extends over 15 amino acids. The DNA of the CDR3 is TGCGCCAGCAGCCAAGATGCCGGGGGGAATTCACCCCTCCACTTT. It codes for CASSQDAGGNSPLHF.

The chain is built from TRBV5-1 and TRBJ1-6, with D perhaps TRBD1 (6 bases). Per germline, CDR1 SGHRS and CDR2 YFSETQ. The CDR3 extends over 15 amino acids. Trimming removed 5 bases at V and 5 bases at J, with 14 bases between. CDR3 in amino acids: CASRIQGRNNSPLHF. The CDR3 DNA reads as TGCGCCAGCAGAATACAGGGTAGGAATAATTCACCCCTCCACTTT. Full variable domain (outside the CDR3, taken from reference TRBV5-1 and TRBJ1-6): KAGVTQTPRYLIKTRGQQVTLSCSPISGHRSVSWYQQTPGQGLQFLFEYFSETQRNKGNFPGRFSGRQFSNSRSEMNVSTLELGDSALYLCASRIQGRNNSPLHFGNGTRLTVT.

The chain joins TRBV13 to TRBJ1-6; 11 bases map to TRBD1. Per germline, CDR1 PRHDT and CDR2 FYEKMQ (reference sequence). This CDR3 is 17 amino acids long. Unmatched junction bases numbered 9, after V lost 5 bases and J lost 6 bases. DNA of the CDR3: TGTGCCAGCAGCCTATGGACAGGGGGCATGAGTAATTCACCCCTCCACTTT. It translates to CASSLWTGGMSNSPLHF. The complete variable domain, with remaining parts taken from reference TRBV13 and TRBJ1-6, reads AAGVIQSPRHLIKEKRETATLKCYPIPRHDTVYWYQQGPGQDPQFLISFYEKMQSDKGSIPDRFSAQQFSDYHSELNMSSLELGDSALYFCASSLWTGGMSNSPLHFGNGTRLTVT.

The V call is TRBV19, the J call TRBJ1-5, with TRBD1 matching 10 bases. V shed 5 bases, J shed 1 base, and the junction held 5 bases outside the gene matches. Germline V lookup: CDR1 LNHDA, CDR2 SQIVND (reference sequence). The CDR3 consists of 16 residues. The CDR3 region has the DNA TGTGCCAGTAGTCCCCGGGACAGGGGCAGCAATCAGCCCCAGCATTTT. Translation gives CASSPRDRGSNQPQHF.

The CDR3, as DNA: TGCGCCAGCACACCTGTCGCAGGAATGGTGGAAGGCTACACCTTC. Its translation: CASTPVAGMVEGYTF. This chain links TRBV5-1 with TRBJ1-2; D remains unclear. Trimming stripped 6 bases from V and 8 bases from J, with 23 bases between. CDR1 is SGHRS, CDR2 YFSETQ, per germline. The CDR3 has 15 residues. Using reference TRBV5-1 and TRBJ1-2 for the parts outside the CDR3, the full variable domain is KAGVTQTPRYLIKTRGQQVTLSCSPISGHRSVSWYQQTPGQGLQFLFEYFSETQRNKGNFPGRFSGRQFSNSRSEMNVSTLELGDSALYLCASTPVAGMVEGYTFGSGTRLTVV.

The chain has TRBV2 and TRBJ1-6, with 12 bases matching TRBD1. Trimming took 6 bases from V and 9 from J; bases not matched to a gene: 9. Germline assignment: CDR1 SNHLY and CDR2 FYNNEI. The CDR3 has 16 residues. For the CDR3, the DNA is TGTGCCAGCAGCGCCGGGACAGGGGGCGCAGGTTCACCCCTCCACTTT. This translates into CASSAGTGGAGSPLHF.